These 13 T cell receptor beta chains were all obtained from the same sample, sequenced in a study of tumor-infiltrating lymphocytes in primary liver carcinoma. From 500 to 600 ng of total RNA, TCR beta-specific cDNA was reverse-transcribed using a constant-region primer. Slightly modified ARM-PCR served as the procedure for the TCR beta libraries. These libraries came from three rounds of nested multiplex PCR. It was with TRBV1-TRBV30 forward primers and a C-beta reverse primer that the first two PCR rounds were run, at around 9 cycles each. TCRdb re-called the multiplex PCR reads with MiXCR, one entry per CDR3 protein. The repertoire holds roughly 78,000 distinct CDR3 sequences, with about two thirds as singletons. Each 20-30 mg portion of unsorted bulk tissue served as the source for co-extraction of RNA and DNA. Sequenced material: liver tumor tissue from sampling region 4. Subset defined: tumor region T4, right-lateral pole. These receptor sequences come from a woman aged 55-70 years with primary liver carcinoma and hepatitis B virus infection.

This clonotype has only a few counts. A much bigger clone sits one base away, suggesting this may be a read error. The chain couples TRBV28 to TRBJ2-1; the D gene is possibly TRBD1 (5 bases). Germline V gene lookup returns CDR1 MDHEN and CDR2 SYDVKM. The CDR3 length is 15 residues. V was clipped by 6 bases and J by 6 bases, with 18 bases between them. CDR3 in DNA: TGTGCCAGCAGGAGACAGACGCCCTGCCTCAATGAGCAGTTCTTC. It yields the protein CASRRQTPCLNEQFF.

CDR3 bases: TGTGCCAGCAGTCACGGCTCAGGGGTCAGTCAGCCCCAGCATTTT. This encodes CASSHGSGVSQPQHF. This chain joins TRBV6-6 and TRBJ1-5; D possibly corresponds to TRBD1 (6 bases). V lost 5 bases and J 6 bases, leaving 17 bases between the germline ends. This CDR3 has 15 amino acids. Germline CDR1 is MNHNY and CDR2 is SVGAGI (reference sequence).

This chain joins TRBV12-3 or TRBV12-4 and TRBJ1-6; D remains ambiguous. The CDR3 is 14 amino acids. V gave up 9 bases and J gave up 5 bases, with 14 bases separating them. CDR3 region: CARSAEGDNSPLHF. The CDR3 DNA is TGTGCCAGGAGTGCAGAGGGCGATAATTCACCCCTCCACTTT.

Regarding this clonotype: A junction end diverges from the germline sequence, so it may reflect a read error. CDR3 amino acids: CASSPIIVGTRYF. DNA of the CDR3: TGTGCCAGCAGCCCCATTATAGTAGGCACCCGGTACTTC. The gene calls are TRBV12-3 or TRBV12-4 and TRBJ2-5; unclear D gene. The CDR3 has 13 amino acids.

J is TRBJ1-2 and V is TRBV29-1, with D maybe TRBD1 (6 bases). The CDR3 has 14 residues. With 4 bases removed from V and 9 bases from J, the gap between germline ends came to 21 bases. Germline CDR1 reads SQVTM; CDR2 reads ANQGSEA. The CDR3 DNA reads as TGCAGCGTTGCCCAGGGGACGGGCGCTCGCCGCTACACCTTC. It is translated as CSVAQGTGARRYTF.

This clonotype turned up a few times. It may be a read error: a sequence one base away is much more abundant. This chain uses TRBV11-1 with TRBJ2-7; no clear D gene. Trimming took 6 bases from V and 1 from J, leaving 10 bases between them. The CDR3 runs to 13 residues. In germline, CDR1 is SGHAT, CDR2 FQDESV (reference sequence). The CDR3 DNA reads as TGTGCCAGCAGGAGGAAGCGATCCTACGAGCAGTACTTC. It codes for CASRRKRSYEQYF.

This clonotype was observed a few times. This chain links TRBV18 with TRBJ2-7; possible D gene TRBD1, 5 bases. The CDR3 totals 14 residues. V dropped 0 bases and J dropped 4 bases, with 10 bases sitting between them. Germline loops: CDR1 KGHSH, CDR2 LQKENI. CDR3 in DNA: TGTGCCAGCTCACCACCAGGGGCCCCATACGAGCAGTACTTC. It translates to CASSPPGAPYEQYF.

As for this clonotype: Sequence at one end of the junction differs from germline and may be a read error. This sequence joins TRBV11-2 and TRBJ1-1; the D gene is possibly TRBD1 (5 bases). CDR3 size: 15 residues. From germline, CDR1 is SGHAT and CDR2 FQNNGV. CDR3 DNA: TGTGCCAGCACCCTGACCGTCGGGGGTATGGCTGAGGCTTTCTTT. This gives the protein CASTLTVGGMAEAFF.

On this clonotype itself: A much larger clonotype is one base distant, so this may be a read error. V is TRBV30 and J is TRBJ2-2; D not certain. Looked up from germline, CDR1 is GTSNPN and CDR2 is SVGIG (reference sequence). V was pared by 4 bases and J by 3 bases, with 12 bases between. The CDR3 length is 14 residues. The CDR3 DNA reads TGTGCCTGGAATAAGAAACACCACACCGGGGAGCTGTTTTTT. Translation gives CAWNKKHHTGELFF.

The chain combines TRBV12-3 or TRBV12-4 with TRBJ2-5, with 7 bases fitting TRBD1. Losses at the gene ends were 5 bases for V and 10 bases for J; bases not matched to a gene: 13. The CDR3 has 14 residues. The CDR3 region has the DNA TGTGCCAGCAGTCCCCAGACAGGCAGGGGGATCCAGTACTTC. Protein sequence: CASSPQTGRGIQYF.

A remark on this clonotype: The CDR3 ends on some other residue instead of the conserved phenylalanine or tryptophan, so this is likely a read error. CDR3 bases: TGCGCCAGCAGCCAAGAAGTGGGCAGCAATCAGCCCCAGCATTTG. Protein product: CASSQEVGSNQPQHL. The J gene is TRBJ1-5, the V gene TRBV4-2; no definite D call. Germline CDR1 and CDR2: LGHNA and YNFKEQ. This CDR3 spans 15 amino acids.

To note about this clonotype: A much larger clone sits a single nucleotide away, making a read error possible. The chain uses TRBV5-1 and TRBJ2-3, with 11 bases fitting TRBD2. The CDR3 extends over 15 amino acids. In germline, CDR1 is SGHRS, CDR2 YFSETQ. V lost 4 bases and J lost 6; bases outside the gene matches: 7. CDR3 residues: CASSPTSGVIDTQYF. The CDR3 region has the DNA TGCGCCAGCAGCCCGACTAGCGGGGTCATCGATACGCAGTATTTT.

The table lists this clonotype with many counts. The J gene is TRBJ2-2, the V gene TRBV24-1, with D perhaps TRBD1 (5 bases). V lost 2 bases to trimming and J lost 6 bases, with 15 bases between them. This CDR3 comprises 16 residues. Germline CDR1 is KGHDR and CDR2 is SFDVKD. The CDR3 here is CATSDWAWGAAGELFF. The CDR3 DNA reads TGTGCCACCAGTGATTGGGCGTGGGGCGCCGCCGGGGAGCTGTTTTTT.